The 15 T cell receptor beta chains below come from one sample, sequenced in a study of T cells expressing NK-cell markers. TCRdb processed the 5' RACE reads again and assigns one entry to each CDR3 protein, with no DNA. The data show roughly 300,000 distinct CDR3 sequences, and the top ten clones hold more than 3.5%. Sample: blood T cells: a sorted CD56 or NKG2C T cell subset, CD4+ or CD8+ T cells, or bulk PBMC T cells (not recorded which). These receptors originate from a woman between 18 and 75 years old in good health.

This chain connects TRBV7-9 to TRBJ1-6; there is no DNA to check the TCRdb D call of TRBD1. Germline V CDR1 and CDR2: SEHNR, FQNEAQ (reference sequence). CDR3 length: 12 amino acids. The CDR3 reads CASSLSGGQNHF. Full variable domain (outside the CDR3, taken from reference TRBV7-9 and TRBJ1-6): DTGVSQNPRHKITKRGQNVTFRCDPISEHNRLYWYRQTLGQGPEFLTYFQNEAQLEKSRLLSDRFSAERPKGSFSTLEIQRTEQGDSAMYLCASSLSGGQNHFGNGTRLTVT.

The CDR3 loop reads CASSLRGGRNEQFF. This chain uses TRBV7-2 with TRBJ2-1; TCRdb returns TRBD1, unconfirmable since there is no DNA. The CDR3 is made up of 14 amino acids. The germline gives CDR1 SGHTA, CDR2 FQGNSA.

The chain has TRBV20-1 and TRBJ2-7; TCRdb's D gene call, TRBD2, goes unchecked for lack of DNA. Germline values: CDR1 DFQATT, CDR2 SNEGSKA (reference sequence). The CDR3 sequence is 15 residues long. This CDR3 reads CSASFPSSGTYEQYF.

The gene calls are TRBV5-1 and TRBJ2-3. This CDR3 is 14 amino acids long. Germline V gives CDR1 SGHRS, CDR2 YFSETQ. This chain's CDR3 is CASRIQASTDTQYF.

V is TRBV4-2 and J is TRBJ1-3; TCRdb names TRBD1, which stays unverified in the absence of DNA. The CDR3 contains 12 residues. Germline values: CDR1 LGHNA, CDR2 YNFKEQ. CDR3 sequence: CASSSQGDTIYF.

The chain joins TRBV7-2 to TRBJ2-1. Germline lookup yields CDR1 SGHTA and CDR2 FQGNSA. The CDR3 sequence is 12 residues long. The CDR3 sequence is CASSLGHNEQFF.

The genes are TRBV20-1 and TRBJ2-1. Germline CDR1 is DFQATT and CDR2 is SNEGSKA (reference sequence). There are 15 residues in the CDR3. The CDR3 loop is CSARESTGFYNEQFF.

V usage is TRBV20-1 and J usage is TRBJ1-5; without DNA, the TCRdb call of TRBD1 cannot be checked. CDR1 is DFQATT, CDR2 SNEGSKA, per germline (reference sequence). The length of the CDR3 is 18 residues. CDR3 loop: CSAARRSGSRVGNQPQHF.

This rearrangement joins TRBV3-1 to TRBJ1-2. Germline values: CDR1 LGHDT, CDR2 YNNKEL (reference sequence). CDR3 length: 14 residues. Here the CDR3 reads CASSQDQGSYGYTF.

J is TRBJ1-6 and V is TRBV18; without DNA, the TCRdb call of TRBD1 cannot be checked. Germline assignment: CDR1 KGHSH and CDR2 LQKENI. This CDR3 spans 19 amino acids. CDR3 sequence: CASSPGRFGPSSYNSPLHF.

This chain uses TRBV18 with TRBJ1-2; the TCRdb call, TRBD1, lacks DNA for checking. The germline V gene has CDR1 KGHSH and CDR2 LQKENI. The CDR3 spans 15 residues. The CDR3 loop reads CASSPGGNTIYGYTF.

The CDR3 spells CASSVDRASYEQYF. This chain links TRBV6-1 with TRBJ2-7; TCRdb returns TRBD1, unconfirmable since there is no DNA. This CDR3 has 14 amino acids. Germline CDR1 reads MNHNS; CDR2 reads SASEGT.

J is TRBJ2-3 and V is TRBV4-2; TCRdb calls TRBD1, which cannot be checked without DNA. The CDR3 covers 16 residues. The V gene's germline CDR1 is LGHNA and CDR2 YNFKEQ. CDR3 protein: CASSQDYRTGTDTQYF.

The chain links TRBV12-3 or TRBV12-4 to TRBJ2-5; the TRBD2 assignment by TCRdb is unverifiable without DNA. There are 14 residues in the CDR3. CDR3 region: CASRPGLSQETQYF.

V usage is TRBV12-3 or TRBV12-4 and J usage is TRBJ2-5. The CDR3 runs 13 residues. The CDR3 spells CASSFLIQETQYF.